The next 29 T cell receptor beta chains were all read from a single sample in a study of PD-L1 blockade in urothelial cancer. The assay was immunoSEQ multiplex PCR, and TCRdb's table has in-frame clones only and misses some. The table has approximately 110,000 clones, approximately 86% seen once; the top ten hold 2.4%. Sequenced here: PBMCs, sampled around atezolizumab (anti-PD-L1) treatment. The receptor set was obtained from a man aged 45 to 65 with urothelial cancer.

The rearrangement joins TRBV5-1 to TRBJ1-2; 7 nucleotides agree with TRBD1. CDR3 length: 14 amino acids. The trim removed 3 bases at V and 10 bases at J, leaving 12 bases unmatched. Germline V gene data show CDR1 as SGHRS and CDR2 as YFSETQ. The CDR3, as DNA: TGCGCCAGCAGCTCTAGGGGACAGTCCCTATCCTACACCTTC. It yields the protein CASSSRGQSLSYTF.

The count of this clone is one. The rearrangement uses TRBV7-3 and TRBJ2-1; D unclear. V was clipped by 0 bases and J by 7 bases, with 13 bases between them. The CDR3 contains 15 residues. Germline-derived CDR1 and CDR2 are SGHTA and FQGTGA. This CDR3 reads CASSLTWAPPNEQFF. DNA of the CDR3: TGTGCCAGCAGCTTAACTTGGGCCCCCCCGAATGAGCAGTTCTTC.

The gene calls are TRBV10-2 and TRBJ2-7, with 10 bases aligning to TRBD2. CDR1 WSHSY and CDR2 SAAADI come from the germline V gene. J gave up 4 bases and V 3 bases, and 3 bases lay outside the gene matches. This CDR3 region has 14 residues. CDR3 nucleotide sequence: TGCGCCAGCAGTGATGGGACTAGCGTTTACGAGCAGTACTTC. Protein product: CASSDGTSVYEQYF.

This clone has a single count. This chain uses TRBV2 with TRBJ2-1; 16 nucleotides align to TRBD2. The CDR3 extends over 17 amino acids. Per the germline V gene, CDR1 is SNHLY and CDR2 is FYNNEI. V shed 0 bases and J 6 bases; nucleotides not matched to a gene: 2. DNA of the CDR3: TGTGCCAGCAGTGAAGCGGGACTAGCGGGAGGGCCCAATGAGCAGTTCTTC. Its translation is CASSEAGLAGGPNEQFF.

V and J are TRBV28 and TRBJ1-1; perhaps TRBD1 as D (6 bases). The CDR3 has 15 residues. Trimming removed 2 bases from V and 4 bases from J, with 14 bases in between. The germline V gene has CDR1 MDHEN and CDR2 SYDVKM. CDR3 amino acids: CASSLRGYSGTEAFF. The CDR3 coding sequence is TGTGCCAGCAGTTTAAGGGGGTATTCGGGCACTGAAGCTTTCTTT.

The CDR3 sequence is CASSQDIPGNQPQHF. In DNA, the CDR3 is TGTGCCAGCAGCCAAGATATCCCCGGCAATCAGCCCCAGCATTTT. The J gene is TRBJ1-5, the V gene TRBV4-2; no firm D call. The CDR3 contains 15 residues. Germline V gives CDR1 LGHNA, CDR2 YNFKEQ. Trimming removed 0 bases from V and 2 bases from J, with 8 bases in between.

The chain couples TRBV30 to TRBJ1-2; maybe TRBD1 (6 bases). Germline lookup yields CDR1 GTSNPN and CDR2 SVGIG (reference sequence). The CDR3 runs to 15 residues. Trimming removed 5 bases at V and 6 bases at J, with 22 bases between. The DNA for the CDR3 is TGTGCCTGGGGAAAACGACAGGAGCGGTTAGATGGCTACACCTTC. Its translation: CAWGKRQERLDGYTF. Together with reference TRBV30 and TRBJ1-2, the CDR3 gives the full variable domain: SQTIHQWPATLVQPVGSPLSLECTVEGTSNPNLYWYRQAAGRGLQLLFYSVGIGQISSEVPQNLSASRPQDRQFILSSKKLLLSDSGFYLCAWGKRQERLDGYTFGSGTRLTVV.

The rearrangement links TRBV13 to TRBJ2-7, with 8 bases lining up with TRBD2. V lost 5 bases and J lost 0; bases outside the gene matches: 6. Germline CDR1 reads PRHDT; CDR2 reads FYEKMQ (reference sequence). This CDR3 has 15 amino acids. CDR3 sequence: CASSPLAGNSYEQYF. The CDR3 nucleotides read TGTGCCAGCAGCCCATTAGCGGGAAACTCCTACGAGCAGTACTTC.

CDR3 sequence: CASSQVQGHPGGYTF. Written as DNA, the CDR3 is TGTGCCAGCAGCCAAGTTCAGGGGCACCCCGGTGGCTACACCTTC. The V and J genes are TRBV14 and TRBJ1-2, with D possibly matching TRBD1 (6 bases). This CDR3 spans 15 amino acids. Trimming removed 1 base from V and 7 bases from J, with 16 bases in between. The germline CDR1 and CDR2 sequences are SGHDN and FVKESK.

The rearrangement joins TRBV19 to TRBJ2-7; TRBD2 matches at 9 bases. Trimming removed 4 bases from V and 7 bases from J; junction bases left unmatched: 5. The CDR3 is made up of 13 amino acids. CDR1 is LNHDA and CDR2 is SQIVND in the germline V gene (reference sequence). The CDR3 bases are TGTGCCAGTAGTAGCGGGAGGGCCGGAGAGCAGTACTTC. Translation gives CASSSGRAGEQYF.

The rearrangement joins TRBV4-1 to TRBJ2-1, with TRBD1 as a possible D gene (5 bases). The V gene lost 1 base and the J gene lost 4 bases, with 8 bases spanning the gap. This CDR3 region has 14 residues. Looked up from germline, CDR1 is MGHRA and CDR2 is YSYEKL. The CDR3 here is CASSQVQVYNEQFF. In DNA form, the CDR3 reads TGCGCCAGCAGCCAAGTACAGGTATACAATGAGCAGTTCTTC.

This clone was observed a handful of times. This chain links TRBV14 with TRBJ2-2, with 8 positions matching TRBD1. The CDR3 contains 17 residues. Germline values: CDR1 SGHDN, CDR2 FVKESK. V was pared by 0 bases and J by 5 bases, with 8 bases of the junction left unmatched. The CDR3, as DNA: TGTGCCAGCAGCCAAGATTATAGGACAGGGAGAACCGGGGAGCTGTTTTTT. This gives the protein CASSQDYRTGRTGELFF.

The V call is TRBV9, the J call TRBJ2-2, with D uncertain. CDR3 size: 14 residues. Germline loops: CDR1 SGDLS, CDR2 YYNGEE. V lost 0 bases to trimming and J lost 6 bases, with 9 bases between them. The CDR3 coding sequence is TGTGCCAGCAGCGTAGTACAGTTCCCCGGGGAGCTGTTTTTT. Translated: CASSVVQFPGELFF. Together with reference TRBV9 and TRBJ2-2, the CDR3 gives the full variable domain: DSGVTQTPKHLITATGQRVTLRCSPRSGDLSVYWYQQSLDQGLQFLIQYYNGEERAKGNILERFSAQQFPDLHSELNLSSLELGDSALYFCASSVVQFPGELFFGEGSRLTVL.

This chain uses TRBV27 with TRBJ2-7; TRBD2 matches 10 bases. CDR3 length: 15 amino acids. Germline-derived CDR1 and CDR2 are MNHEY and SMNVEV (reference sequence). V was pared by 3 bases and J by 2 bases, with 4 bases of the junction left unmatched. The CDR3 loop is CASSFGLAETYEQYF. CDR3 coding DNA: TGTGCCAGCAGTTTTGGACTAGCGGAGACCTACGAGCAGTACTTC.

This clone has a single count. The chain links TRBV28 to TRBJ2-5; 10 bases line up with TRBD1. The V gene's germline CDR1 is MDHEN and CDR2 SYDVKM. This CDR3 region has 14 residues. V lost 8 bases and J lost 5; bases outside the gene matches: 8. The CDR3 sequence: CASARQGARETQYF. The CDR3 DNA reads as TGTGCCAGCGCCAGACAGGGGGCGCGGGAGACCCAGTACTTC.

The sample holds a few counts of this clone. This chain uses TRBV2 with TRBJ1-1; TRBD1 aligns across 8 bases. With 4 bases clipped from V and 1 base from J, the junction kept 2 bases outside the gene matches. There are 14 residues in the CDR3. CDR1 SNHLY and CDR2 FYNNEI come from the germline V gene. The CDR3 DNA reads TGTGCCAGCAGTGTAGGACAGGGGAACACTGAAGCTTTCTTT. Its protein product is CASSVGQGNTEAFF.

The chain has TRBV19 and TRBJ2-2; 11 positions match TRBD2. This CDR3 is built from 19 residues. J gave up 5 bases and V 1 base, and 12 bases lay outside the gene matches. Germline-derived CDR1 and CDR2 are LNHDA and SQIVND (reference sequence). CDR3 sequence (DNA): TGTGCCAGTAGTATAGGTCTTCTCACTAGCGGGAGAGGTACCGGGGAGCTGTTTTTT. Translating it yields CASSIGLLTSGRGTGELFF.

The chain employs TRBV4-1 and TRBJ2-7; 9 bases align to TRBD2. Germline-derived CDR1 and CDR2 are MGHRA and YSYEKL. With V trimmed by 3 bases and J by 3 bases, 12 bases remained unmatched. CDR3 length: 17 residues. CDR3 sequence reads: CASSHSASGTNYYEQYF. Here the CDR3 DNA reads TGCGCCAGCAGCCACTCGGCTAGCGGGACCAATTACTACGAGCAGTACTTC.

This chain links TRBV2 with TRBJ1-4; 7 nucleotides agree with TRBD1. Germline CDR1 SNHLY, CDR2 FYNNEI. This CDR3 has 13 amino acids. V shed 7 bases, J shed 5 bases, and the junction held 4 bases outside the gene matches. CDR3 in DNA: TGTGCCAGCACGGGACAGATAAATGAAAAACTGTTTTTT. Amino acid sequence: CASTGQINEKLFF. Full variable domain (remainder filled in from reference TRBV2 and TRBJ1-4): EPEVTQTPSHQVTQMGQEVILRCVPISNHLYFYWYRQILGQKVEFLVSFYNNEISEKSEIFDDQFSVERPDGSNFTLKIRSTKLEDSAMYFCASTGQINEKLFFGSGTQLSVL.

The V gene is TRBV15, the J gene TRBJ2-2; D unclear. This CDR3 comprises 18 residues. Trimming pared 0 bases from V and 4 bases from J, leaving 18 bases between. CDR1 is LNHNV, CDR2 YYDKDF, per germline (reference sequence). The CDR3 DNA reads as TGTGCCACCAGCAGAGATACAGTCGTATTGCCCCCCACCGGGGAGCTGTTTTTT. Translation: CATSRDTVVLPPTGELFF.

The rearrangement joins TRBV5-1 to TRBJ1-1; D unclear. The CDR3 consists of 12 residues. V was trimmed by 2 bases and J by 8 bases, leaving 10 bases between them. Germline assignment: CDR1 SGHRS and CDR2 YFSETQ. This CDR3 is CASSLPPGEAFF. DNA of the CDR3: TGCGCCAGCAGCTTACCCCCAGGCGAAGCTTTCTTT.

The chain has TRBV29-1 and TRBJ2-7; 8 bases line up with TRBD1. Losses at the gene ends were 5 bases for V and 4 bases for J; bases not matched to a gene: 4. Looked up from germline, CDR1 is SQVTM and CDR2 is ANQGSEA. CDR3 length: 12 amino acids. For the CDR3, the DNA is TGCAGCGTTCAGGGGGCGAGGTACGAGCAGTACTTC. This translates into CSVQGARYEQYF.

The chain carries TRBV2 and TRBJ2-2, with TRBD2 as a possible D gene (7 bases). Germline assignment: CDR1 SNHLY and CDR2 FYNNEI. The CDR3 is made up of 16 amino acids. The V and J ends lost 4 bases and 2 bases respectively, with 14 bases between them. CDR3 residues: CASSGEGVLNTGELFF. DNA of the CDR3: TGTGCCAGCAGTGGGGAGGGGGTCCTTAACACCGGGGAGCTGTTTTTT.

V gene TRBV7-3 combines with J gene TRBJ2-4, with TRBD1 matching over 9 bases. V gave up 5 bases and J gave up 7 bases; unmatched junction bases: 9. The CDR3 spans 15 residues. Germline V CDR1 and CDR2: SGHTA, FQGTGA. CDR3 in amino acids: CASSAPGTGSNIQYF. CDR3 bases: TGTGCCAGCAGCGCACCAGGGACAGGGTCCAACATTCAGTACTTC.

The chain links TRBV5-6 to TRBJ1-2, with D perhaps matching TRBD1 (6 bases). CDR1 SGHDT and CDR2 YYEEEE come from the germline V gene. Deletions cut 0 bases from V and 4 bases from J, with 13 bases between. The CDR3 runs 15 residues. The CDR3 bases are TGTGCCAGCAGCTTGGGGGGGCCAGGGAGCTATGGCTACACCTTC. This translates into CASSLGGPGSYGYTF.

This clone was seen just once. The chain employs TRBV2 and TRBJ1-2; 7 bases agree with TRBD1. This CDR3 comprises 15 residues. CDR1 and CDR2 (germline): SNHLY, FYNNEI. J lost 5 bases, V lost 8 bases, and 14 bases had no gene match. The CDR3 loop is CASRASQGVTYGYTF. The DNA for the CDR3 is TGTGCCAGCCGGGCGTCGCAGGGGGTAACGTATGGCTACACCTTC.

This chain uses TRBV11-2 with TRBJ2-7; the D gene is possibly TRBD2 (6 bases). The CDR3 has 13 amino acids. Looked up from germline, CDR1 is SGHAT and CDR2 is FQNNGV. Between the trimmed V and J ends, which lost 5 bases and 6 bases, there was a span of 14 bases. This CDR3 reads CASSPRAGSEQYF. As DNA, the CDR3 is TGTGCCAGCAGCCCTCGCGCGGGAAGCGAGCAGTACTTC.

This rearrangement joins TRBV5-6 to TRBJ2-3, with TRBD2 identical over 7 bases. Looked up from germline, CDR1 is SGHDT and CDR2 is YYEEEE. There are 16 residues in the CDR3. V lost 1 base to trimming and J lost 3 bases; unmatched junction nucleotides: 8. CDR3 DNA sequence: TGTGCCAGCAGCTTGAGGGCGGGAGAGAGTACAGATACGCAGTATTTT. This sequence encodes CASSLRAGESTDTQYF.

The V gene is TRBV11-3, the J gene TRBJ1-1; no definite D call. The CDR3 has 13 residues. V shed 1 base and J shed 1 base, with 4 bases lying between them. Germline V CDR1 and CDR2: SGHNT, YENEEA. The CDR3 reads CASSLAENTEAFF. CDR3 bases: TGTGCCAGCAGCTTAGCAGAGAACACTGAAGCTTTCTTT.